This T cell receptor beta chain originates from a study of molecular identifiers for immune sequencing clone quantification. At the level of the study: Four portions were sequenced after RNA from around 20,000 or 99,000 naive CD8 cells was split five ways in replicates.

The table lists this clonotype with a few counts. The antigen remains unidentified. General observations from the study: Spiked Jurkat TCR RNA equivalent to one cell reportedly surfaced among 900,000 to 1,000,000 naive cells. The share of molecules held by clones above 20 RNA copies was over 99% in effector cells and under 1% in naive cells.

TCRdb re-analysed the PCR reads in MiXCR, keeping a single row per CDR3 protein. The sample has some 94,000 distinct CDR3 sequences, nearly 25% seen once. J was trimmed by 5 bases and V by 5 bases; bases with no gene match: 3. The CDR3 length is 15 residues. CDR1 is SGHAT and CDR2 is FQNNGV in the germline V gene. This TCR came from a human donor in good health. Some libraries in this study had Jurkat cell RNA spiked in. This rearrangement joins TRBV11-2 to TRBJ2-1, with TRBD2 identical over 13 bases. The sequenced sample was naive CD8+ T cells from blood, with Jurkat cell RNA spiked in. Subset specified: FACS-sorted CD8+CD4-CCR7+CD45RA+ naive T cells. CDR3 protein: CASSPGLAGDNEQFF. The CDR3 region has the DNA TGTGCCAGCAGCCCCGGACTAGCGGGGGACAATGAGCAGTTCTTC.